This T cell receptor (beta chain) was found in a study of Graves' ophthalmopathy and Graves' hyperthyroidism. CDR1 and CDR2 from the germline V gene are MGHRA and YSYEKL. The CDR3 sequence is 13 residues long. Trimming removed 5 bases at V and 7 bases at J, with 14 bases between. This clonotype was seen ten or more times. For repertoire sequencing, the TCR beta CDR3 regions were amplified from RNA transcripts. Investigators did first-round RT-PCR with HTBI primers, then second-round multiplex PCR. TCRdb redid the calling of the multiplex PCR reads with MiXCR, one entry per CDR3 protein. Here the sample spans around 1.1 million distinct CDR3 sequences, roughly 35% being singletons. The study recruited hyperthyroidism patients aged 18 to 65 who were newly diagnosed, under 2 months' duration.

Sequencing was carried out using peripheral blood or thyroid tissue (not recorded which). This clonotype originated in an adult man with Graves' hyperthyroidism. V gene TRBV4-1 combines with J gene TRBJ1-2, with D hard to call. The CDR3, as DNA: TGCGCCAGCAGCACTCACGACGATATTGGCTACACCTTC. Amino acids: CASSTHDDIGYTF.